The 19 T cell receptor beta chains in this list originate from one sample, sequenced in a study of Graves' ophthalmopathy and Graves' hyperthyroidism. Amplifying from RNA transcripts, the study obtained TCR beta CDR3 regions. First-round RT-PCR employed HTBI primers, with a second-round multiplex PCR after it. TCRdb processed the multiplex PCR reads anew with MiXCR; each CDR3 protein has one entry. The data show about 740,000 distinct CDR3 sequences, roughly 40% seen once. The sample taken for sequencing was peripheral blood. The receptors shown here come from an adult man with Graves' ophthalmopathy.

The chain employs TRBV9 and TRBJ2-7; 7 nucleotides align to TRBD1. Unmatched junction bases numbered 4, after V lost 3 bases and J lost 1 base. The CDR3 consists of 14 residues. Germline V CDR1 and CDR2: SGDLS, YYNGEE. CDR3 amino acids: CASSGGQNSYEQYF. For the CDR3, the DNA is TGTGCCAGCAGCGGGGGACAGAATTCCTACGAGCAGTACTTC.

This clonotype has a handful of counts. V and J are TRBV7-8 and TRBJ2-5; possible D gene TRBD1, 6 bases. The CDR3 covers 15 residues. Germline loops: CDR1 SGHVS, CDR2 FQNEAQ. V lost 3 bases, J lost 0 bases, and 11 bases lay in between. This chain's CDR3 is CASSFLTGYQETQYF. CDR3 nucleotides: TGTGCCAGCAGCTTCCTTACAGGGTACCAAGAGACCCAGTACTTC.

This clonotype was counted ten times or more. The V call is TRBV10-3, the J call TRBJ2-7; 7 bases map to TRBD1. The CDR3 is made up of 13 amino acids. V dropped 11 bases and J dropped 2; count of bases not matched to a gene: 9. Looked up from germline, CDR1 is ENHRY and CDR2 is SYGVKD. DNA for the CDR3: TGTGCCTCGGGACAGCAACTAGCCTACGAGCAGTACTTC. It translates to CASGQQLAYEQYF.

In DNA, the CDR3 is TGTGCCAGCAGCGGCAGTAAAGGGGCCAACGTCCTGACTTTC. This encodes CASSGSKGANVLTF. The rearrangement links TRBV7-2 to TRBJ2-6, with D uncertain. The CDR3 has 14 residues. Germline CDR1 SGHTA, CDR2 FQGNSA. V gave up 5 bases and J gave up 4 bases, with 9 bases separating them.

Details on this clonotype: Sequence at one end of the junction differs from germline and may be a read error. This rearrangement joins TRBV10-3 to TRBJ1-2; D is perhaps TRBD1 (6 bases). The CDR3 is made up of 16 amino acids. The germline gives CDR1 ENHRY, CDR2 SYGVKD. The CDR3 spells CASSYSTSQGNYGYTF. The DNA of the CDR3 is TGTGCCAGCAGTTACTCGACTAGTCAGGGGAACTATGGCTACACCTTC.

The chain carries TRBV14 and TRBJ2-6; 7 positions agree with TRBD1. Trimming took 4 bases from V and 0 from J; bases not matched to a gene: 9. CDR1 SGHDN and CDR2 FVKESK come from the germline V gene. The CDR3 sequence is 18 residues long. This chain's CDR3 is CASSLYRGQSSGANVLTF. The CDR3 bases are TGTGCCAGCAGCCTGTACAGGGGACAAAGCTCTGGGGCCAACGTCCTGACTTTC.

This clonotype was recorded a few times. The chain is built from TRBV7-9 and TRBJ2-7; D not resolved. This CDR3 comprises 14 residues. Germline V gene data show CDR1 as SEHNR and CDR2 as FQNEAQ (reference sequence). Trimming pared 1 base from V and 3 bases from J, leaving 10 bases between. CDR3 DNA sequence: TGTGCCAGCAGCTTAGATCGACTGATCTACGAGCAGTACTTC. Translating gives CASSLDRLIYEQYF.

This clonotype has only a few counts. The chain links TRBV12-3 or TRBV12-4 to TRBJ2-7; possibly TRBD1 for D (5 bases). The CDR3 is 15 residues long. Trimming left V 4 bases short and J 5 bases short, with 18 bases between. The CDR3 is CASSSRVRSGHEQYF. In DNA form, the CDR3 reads TGTGCCAGCAGTTCCCGGGTTAGGTCAGGGCACGAGCAGTACTTC.

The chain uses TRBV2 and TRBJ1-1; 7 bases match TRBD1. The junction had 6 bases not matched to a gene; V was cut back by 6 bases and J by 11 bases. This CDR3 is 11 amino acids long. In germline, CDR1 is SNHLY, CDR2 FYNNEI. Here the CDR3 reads CASRRGRVAFF. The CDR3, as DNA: TGTGCCAGCAGGAGGGGGCGGGTGGCTTTCTTT.

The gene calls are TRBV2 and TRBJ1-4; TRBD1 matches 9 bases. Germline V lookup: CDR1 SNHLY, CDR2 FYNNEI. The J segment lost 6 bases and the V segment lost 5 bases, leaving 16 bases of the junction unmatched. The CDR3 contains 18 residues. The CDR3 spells CASSYDRDRVHSDEKLFF. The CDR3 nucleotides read TGTGCCAGCAGTTACGACCGGGACAGGGTTCACTCGGATGAAAAACTGTTTTTT.

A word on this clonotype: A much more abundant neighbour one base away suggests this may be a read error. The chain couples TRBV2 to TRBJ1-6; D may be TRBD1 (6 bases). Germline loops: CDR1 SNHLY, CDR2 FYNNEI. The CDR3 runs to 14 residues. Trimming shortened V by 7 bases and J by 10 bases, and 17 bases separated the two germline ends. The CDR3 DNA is TGTGCCAGCAAACGAACAGGGCGCGACTCACCCCTCCACTTT. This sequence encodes CASKRTGRDSPLHF.

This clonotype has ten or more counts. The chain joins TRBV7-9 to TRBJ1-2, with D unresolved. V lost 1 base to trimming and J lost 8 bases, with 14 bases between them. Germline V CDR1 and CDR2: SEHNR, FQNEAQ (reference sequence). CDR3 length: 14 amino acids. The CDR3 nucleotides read TGTGCCAGCAGCTTAGAGACAAGGCCCTCGGGCTACACCTTC. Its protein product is CASSLETRPSGYTF. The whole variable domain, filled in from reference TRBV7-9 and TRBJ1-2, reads DTGVSQNPRHKITKRGQNVTFRCDPISEHNRLYWYRQTLGQGPEFLTYFQNEAQLEKSRLLSDRFSAERPKGSFSTLEIQRTEQGDSAMYLCASSLETRPSGYTFGSGTRLTVV.

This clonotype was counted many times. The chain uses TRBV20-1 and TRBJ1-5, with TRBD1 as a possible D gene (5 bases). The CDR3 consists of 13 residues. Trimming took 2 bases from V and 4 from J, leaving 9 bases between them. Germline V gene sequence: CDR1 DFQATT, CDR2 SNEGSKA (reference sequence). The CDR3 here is CSARQGTNQPQHF. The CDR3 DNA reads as TGCAGTGCTAGACAGGGAACTAATCAGCCCCAGCATTTT.

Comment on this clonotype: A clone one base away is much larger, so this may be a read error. The CDR3 DNA is TGTGCCAGTACCGAAGGGACGGCAAAAGGGGTGGAGACCCAGTACTTC. It codes for CASTEGTAKGVETQYF. The chain links TRBV7-2 to TRBJ2-5; D tentatively reads TRBD1 or TRBD2 (5 bases each). Germline V gives CDR1 SGHTA, CDR2 FQGNSA. V lost 9 bases and J lost 5, with 25 bases in between. This CDR3 region has 16 residues.

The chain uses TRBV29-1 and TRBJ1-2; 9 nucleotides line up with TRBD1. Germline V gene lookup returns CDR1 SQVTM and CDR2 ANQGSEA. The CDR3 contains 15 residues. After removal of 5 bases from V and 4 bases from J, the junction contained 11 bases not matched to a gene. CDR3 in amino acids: CSVTRGTGQVYGYTF. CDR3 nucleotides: TGCAGCGTTACAAGGGGGACAGGGCAAGTCTATGGCTACACCTTC.

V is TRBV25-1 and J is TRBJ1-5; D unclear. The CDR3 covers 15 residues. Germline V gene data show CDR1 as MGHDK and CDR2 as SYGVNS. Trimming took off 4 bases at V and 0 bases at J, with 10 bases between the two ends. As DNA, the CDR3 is TGTGCCAGCAGTGCTAGACGGTATAGCAATCAGCCCCAGCATTTT. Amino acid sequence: CASSARRYSNQPQHF.

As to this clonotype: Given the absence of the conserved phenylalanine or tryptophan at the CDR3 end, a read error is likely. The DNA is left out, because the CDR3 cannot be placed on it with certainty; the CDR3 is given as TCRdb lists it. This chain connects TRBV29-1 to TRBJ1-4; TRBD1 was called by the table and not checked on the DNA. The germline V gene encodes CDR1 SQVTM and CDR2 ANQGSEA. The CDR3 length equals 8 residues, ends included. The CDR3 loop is CSAPGTGV.

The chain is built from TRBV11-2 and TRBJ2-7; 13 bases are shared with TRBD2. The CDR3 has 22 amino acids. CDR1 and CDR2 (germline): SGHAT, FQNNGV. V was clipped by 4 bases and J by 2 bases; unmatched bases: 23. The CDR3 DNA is TGTGCCAGCAGCTCGATAGTCCTAGAAACTAGCGGGGGGGCGGTTCGACCCTACGAGCAGTACTTC. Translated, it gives CASSSIVLETSGGAVRPYEQYF. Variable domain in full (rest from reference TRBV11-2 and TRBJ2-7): EAGVAQSPRYKIIEKRQSVAFWCNPISGHATLYWYQQILGQGPKLLIQFQNNGVVDDSQLPKDRFSAERLKGVDSTLKIQPAKLEDSAVYLCASSSIVLETSGGAVRPYEQYFGPGTRLTVT.

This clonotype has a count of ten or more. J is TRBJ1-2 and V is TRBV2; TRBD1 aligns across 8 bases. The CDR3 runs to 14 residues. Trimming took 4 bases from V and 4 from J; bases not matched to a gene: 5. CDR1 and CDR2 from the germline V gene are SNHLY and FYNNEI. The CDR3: CASSGDRGFYGYTF. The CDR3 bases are TGTGCCAGCAGTGGAGACAGGGGATTCTATGGCTACACCTTC.